This TCR beta chain was retrieved from a study of siplizumab effects on memory and regulatory T cells. The study, taken as a whole, reports: With siplizumab, Treg-derived clones averaged roughly 66% of mappable alloreactive CD4+ clones, versus approximately 29% in controls.

TCRdb keeps only in-frame clones here, not all; method: immunoSEQ multiplex PCR. The table includes about 80,000 clones, approximately 95% detected once. About this clone itself: Antigen specificity is unknown.

The length of the CDR3 is 15 residues. Germline assignment: CDR1 SEHNR and CDR2 FQNEAQ (reference sequence). J gave up 4 bases and V 5 bases, and 7 bases lay outside the gene matches. The rearrangement links TRBV7-9 to TRBJ2-7; 11 bases fit TRBD2. Sequencing was performed on CD8+ T cells sorted from blood. This clonotype originated in a human donor in good health. The CDR3 region is CASSPGTSGLYEQYF. CDR3 bases: TGTGCCAGCAGCCCAGGGACTAGCGGACTTTACGAGCAGTACTTC.